Given below is one T cell receptor (beta chain) in context. In the original processing: From reference gene primer amplification, estimates of nucleated cell counts were derived. TCRdb keeps only in-frame clones here, not all; method: immunoSEQ multiplex PCR. V and J calls and clone size are given by that table; D and trimming were obtained from the DNA. Of around 200,000 clones listed, 88% are singletons. This sample is drawn from a study of blood T cell repertoires in COVID-19. Participants, 18 to 89 years old, spanned about two dozen US areas. Among Cohort 3 donors, those recovered had two negative PCRs, clearance, or symptom resolution. Germline values: CDR1 MGHRA, CDR2 YSYEKL. V lost 0 bases and J lost 2, with 16 bases in between. The CDR3 has 17 residues.

Material for sequencing was PBMCs or T cells enriched from blood (not recorded which). The source is a woman in her 30s who had recovered from COVID-19. The chain joins TRBV4-1 to TRBJ1-2; D is possibly TRBD1 (5 bases). CDR3 coding DNA: TGCGCCAGCAGCCAAGATTGGGACTTGGCGGCCAACTATGGCTACACCTTC. Encoded protein: CASSQDWDLAANYGYTF.